The rows below give T cell receptor beta chains drawn from one sample of a study of cytomegalovirus exposure and HLA in healthy donors. Some clones are missing from TCRdb's copy, which holds only in-frame ones; the method was immunoSEQ multiplex PCR. The sample records 200,000 or so clones, 84% being singletons. Material for sequencing was PBMCs. The origin of the receptors is a boy younger than 18 in good health and CMV-seronegative. Both conserved end residues are part of each CDR3. D genes are given only for firm matches. Size is omitted from some rows. Given values are once, few, many or a class for expanded clones.

CDR3 protein: CASSAPAGEGTEAFF
CDR3 DNA: TGTGCCAGCAGTGCGCCTGCGGGGGAAGGGACTGAAGCTTTCTTT
CDR3 length: 15
D gene: .
V gene: TRBV6-5
J gene: TRBJ1-1
clone size: .

CDR3 protein: CASSHRQGEAFF
CDR3 DNA: TGTGCCAGCAGCCACCGACAGGGAGAAGCTTTCTTT
CDR3 length: 12
D gene: TRBD1
V gene: TRBV6-5
J gene: TRBJ1-1
clone size: .

CDR3 protein: CASSSTPLTGEEQYF
CDR3 DNA: TGTGCCAGCAGCTCTACTCCCCTAACAGGGGAAGAGCAGTACTTC
CDR3 length: 15
D gene: TRBD1
V gene: TRBV5-4
J gene: TRBJ2-7
clone size: .

CDR3 protein: CASSLSGVGYTF
CDR3 DNA: TGTGCCAGCAGCCTCTCAGGGGTAGGCTACACCTTC
CDR3 length: 12
D gene: .
V gene: TRBV7-9
J gene: TRBJ1-2
clone size: .

CDR3 protein: CASSIVPGGSGYTF
CDR3 DNA: TGTGCCAGTAGTATAGTCCCAGGGGGCAGTGGCTACACCTTC
CDR3 length: 14
D gene: TRBD1
V gene: TRBV19
J gene: TRBJ1-2
clone size: .

CDR3 protein: CSAAGTGGSYEQYF
CDR3 DNA: TGCAGCGCCGCGGGGACAGGGGGCTCCTACGAGCAGTACTTC
CDR3 length: 14
D gene: TRBD1
V gene: TRBV29-1
J gene: TRBJ2-7
clone size: .

CDR3 protein: CASSYSQGRYTEAFF
CDR3 DNA: TGTGCCAGCAGTTACTCACAGGGGAGATACACTGAAGCTTTCTTT
CDR3 length: 15
D gene: TRBD1
V gene: TRBV6-5
J gene: TRBJ1-1
clone size: .

CDR3 protein: CASSRLAGALNGYTF
CDR3 DNA: TGCGCCAGCAGCCGCCTCGCGGGGGCGCTTAATGGCTACACCTTC
CDR3 length: 15
D gene: .
V gene: TRBV4-3
J gene: TRBJ1-2
clone size: .

CDR3 protein: CASSLGTGPANYGYTF
CDR3 DNA: TGCGCCAGCAGCTTGGGGACAGGGCCCGCTAACTATGGCTACACCTTC
CDR3 length: 16
D gene: TRBD1
V gene: TRBV5-1
J gene: TRBJ1-2
clone size: .

CDR3 protein: CASSLPTGSETQYF
CDR3 DNA: TGTGCCAGCAGCTTGCCGACAGGGTCAGAGACCCAGTACTTC
CDR3 length: 14
D gene: TRBD1
V gene: TRBV5-4
J gene: TRBJ2-5
clone size: .

CDR3 protein: CVIQGSGNTIYF
CDR3 DNA: TGTGTCATACAGGGCTCTGGAAACACCATATATTTT
CDR3 length: 12
D gene: .
V gene: TRBV19
J gene: TRBJ1-3
clone size: once

CDR3 protein: CASSFRPPPGQSGSYTF
CDR3 DNA: TGCGCCAGCAGCTTTCGGCCCCCACCGGGACAGAGTGGGAGCTACACCTTC
CDR3 length: 17
D gene: TRBD1
V gene: TRBV5-1
J gene: TRBJ1-2
clone size: .

CDR3 protein: CASVDRSFTEAFF
CDR3 DNA: TGTGCCAGCGTTGACAGATCTTTCACTGAAGCTTTCTTT
CDR3 length: 13
D gene: .
V gene: TRBV2
J gene: TRBJ1-1
clone size: few

CDR3 protein: CASSEGAGASTGELFF
CDR3 DNA: TGTGCCAGCAGTGAAGGGGCAGGGGCTAGCACCGGGGAGCTGTTTTTT
CDR3 length: 16
D gene: .
V gene: TRBV6-1
J gene: TRBJ2-2
clone size: .

CDR3 protein: CSVEDHGRGLGGYTF
CDR3 DNA: TGCAGCGTTGAAGATCACGGCAGGGGGCTTGGCGGCTACACCTTC
CDR3 length: 15
D gene: TRBD1
V gene: TRBV29-1
J gene: TRBJ1-2
clone size: .

CDR3 protein: CASSDSNQGAGELFF
CDR3 DNA: TGTGCCAGCAGTGACTCTAATCAGGGTGCCGGGGAGCTGTTTTTT
CDR3 length: 15
D gene: .
V gene: TRBV6-4
J gene: TRBJ2-2
clone size: .

CDR3 protein: CASSSGVVGNQPQHF
CDR3 DNA: TGTGCCAGCAGCTCCGGGGTGGTTGGCAATCAGCCCCAGCATTTT
CDR3 length: 15
D gene: .
V gene: TRBV7-6
J gene: TRBJ1-5
clone size: .

CDR3 protein: CASRGQGMTRSYNEQFF
CDR3 DNA: TGTGCCAGCAGAGGACAGGGTATGACTCGCTCCTACAATGAGCAGTTCTTC
CDR3 length: 17
D gene: TRBD1
V gene: TRBV28
J gene: TRBJ2-1
clone size: .

CDR3 protein: CASSWGVAQETQYF
CDR3 DNA: TGTGCCAGCAGTTGGGGGGTCGCCCAAGAGACCCAGTACTTC
CDR3 length: 14
D gene: .
V gene: TRBV27
J gene: TRBJ2-5
clone size: .

CDR3 protein: CASSLSRGPGELFF
CDR3 DNA: TGCGCCAGCAGCTTGAGCAGGGGTCCCGGGGAGCTGTTTTTT
CDR3 length: 14
D gene: .
V gene: TRBV5-1
J gene: TRBJ2-2
clone size: few

CDR3 protein: CASSPLPGLAGTWRYF
CDR3 DNA: TGCGCCAGCAGTCCCCTGCCGGGACTAGCGGGGACTTGGAGGTACTTC
CDR3 length: 16
D gene: TRBD2
V gene: TRBV4-1
J gene: TRBJ2-5
clone size: .

CDR3 protein: CASSLGTSGAGTDTQYF
CDR3 DNA: TGTGCCAGCAGCTTAGGGACTAGCGGGGCGGGGACAGATACGCAGTATTTT
CDR3 length: 17
D gene: TRBD2
V gene: TRBV11-3
J gene: TRBJ2-3
clone size: .

CDR3 protein: CASSRTSGSEQYF
CDR3 DNA: TGTGCCAGCAGCAGGACTAGCGGGAGCGAGCAGTACTTC
CDR3 length: 13
D gene: TRBD2
V gene: TRBV28
J gene: TRBJ2-7
clone size: once

CDR3 protein: CASSARGSKTDTQYF
CDR3 DNA: TGTGCCAGCAGCGCTAGGGGGTCTAAGACAGATACGCAGTATTTT
CDR3 length: 15
D gene: .
V gene: TRBV7-2
J gene: TRBJ2-3
clone size: .

CDR3 protein: CASRPFSVAGGVYNEQFF
CDR3 DNA: TGTGCCAGCAGGCCTTTTTCGGTGGCGGGAGGGGTCTACAATGAGCAGTTCTTC
CDR3 length: 18
D gene: TRBD2
V gene: TRBV28
J gene: TRBJ2-1
clone size: .

CDR3 protein: CASSRGPRSLNTEAFF
CDR3 DNA: TGTGCCAGCAGCCGAGGTCCCCGCAGCTTGAACACTGAAGCTTTCTTT
CDR3 length: 16
D gene: .
V gene: TRBV7-9
J gene: TRBJ1-1
clone size: .

CDR3 protein: CASRCRGQPQHF
CDR3 DNA: TGTGCCAGCAGGTGCAGGGGTCAGCCCCAGCATTTT
CDR3 length: 12
D gene: .
V gene: TRBV7-6
J gene: TRBJ1-5
clone size: once

CDR3 protein: CASSLDGKYGYTF
CDR3 DNA: TGTGCCAGCAGCTTAGACGGGAAATATGGCTACACCTTC
CDR3 length: 13
D gene: .
V gene: TRBV11-2
J gene: TRBJ1-2
clone size: .

CDR3 protein: CASSDKGGTEAFF
CDR3 DNA: TGTGCCAGCAGCGACAAAGGGGGCACTGAAGCTTTCTTT
CDR3 length: 13
D gene: .
V gene: TRBV7-2
J gene: TRBJ1-1
clone size: .

CDR3 protein: CASSGRVAGGTSTDTQYF
CDR3 DNA: TGTGCCAGCAGCGGCCGGGTGGCGGGGGGCACTAGCACAGATACGCAGTATTTT
CDR3 length: 18
D gene: TRBD2
V gene: TRBV7-8
J gene: TRBJ2-3
clone size: .

CDR3 protein: CASSLRGLAGGTGEQYF
CDR3 DNA: TGTGCCAGCAGTTTAAGGGGACTAGCGGGAGGAACGGGCGAGCAGTACTTC
CDR3 length: 17
D gene: TRBD2
V gene: TRBV27
J gene: TRBJ2-7
clone size: .

CDR3 protein: CASSSVRGRYEQYF
CDR3 DNA: TGTGCCAGCAGCTCTGTCAGGGGCCGGTACGAGCAGTACTTC
CDR3 length: 14
D gene: .
V gene: TRBV11-3
J gene: TRBJ2-7
clone size: .

CDR3 protein: CASSLSNSYNEQFF
CDR3 DNA: TGTGCCAGCAGCCTAAGCAACTCCTACAATGAGCAGTTCTTC
CDR3 length: 14
D gene: .
V gene: TRBV7-9
J gene: TRBJ2-1
clone size: .

CDR3 protein: CASSLYRTFHGYTF
CDR3 DNA: TGTGCCAGCAGCCTGTACCGGACATTTCATGGCTACACCTTC
CDR3 length: 14
D gene: .
V gene: TRBV5-8
J gene: TRBJ1-2
clone size: .

CDR3 protein: CASPAGGRYNEQFF
CDR3 DNA: TGTGCCAGCCCCGCCGGGGGTAGATACAATGAGCAGTTCTTC
CDR3 length: 14
D gene: .
V gene: TRBV2
J gene: TRBJ2-1
clone size: few

CDR3 protein: CASSTDRDQPQHF
CDR3 DNA: TGCGCCAGCAGTACGGACAGGGATCAGCCCCAGCATTTT
CDR3 length: 13
D gene: TRBD1
V gene: TRBV10-2
J gene: TRBJ1-5
clone size: few

CDR3 protein: CASSQDVGATEAFF
CDR3 DNA: TGCGCCAGCAGCCAAGATGTGGGAGCAACTGAAGCTTTCTTT
CDR3 length: 14
D gene: .
V gene: TRBV4-1
J gene: TRBJ1-1
clone size: few

CDR3 protein: CAWGLEYEQYF
CDR3 DNA: TGTGCCTGGGGGCTTGAGTACGAGCAGTACTTC
CDR3 length: 11
D gene: .
V gene: TRBV30
J gene: TRBJ2-7
clone size: .

CDR3 protein: CAITTGRRVNYGYTF
CDR3 DNA: TGTGCCATCACCACCGGACGGAGGGTTAACTATGGCTACACCTTC
CDR3 length: 15
D gene: .
V gene: TRBV28
J gene: TRBJ1-2
clone size: .

CDR3 protein: CAWSVGGALQETQYF
CDR3 DNA: TGTGCCTGGAGTGTCGGGGGAGCCCTCCAAGAGACCCAGTACTTC
CDR3 length: 15
D gene: .
V gene: TRBV30
J gene: TRBJ2-5
clone size: .

CDR3 protein: CAWSVGGNEQYF
CDR3 DNA: TGTGCCTGGAGTGTTGGAGGGAACGAGCAGTACTTC
CDR3 length: 12
D gene: .
V gene: TRBV30
J gene: TRBJ2-7
clone size: .

CDR3 protein: CASSSPNGQGEQYF
CDR3 DNA: TGTGCCAGCAGCTCCCCCAATGGGCAGGGCGAGCAGTACTTC
CDR3 length: 14
D gene: .
V gene: TRBV5-5
J gene: TRBJ2-7
clone size: .

CDR3 protein: CASSTGDRIGEETQYF
CDR3 DNA: TGCGCCAGCAGCACAGGGGATCGGATAGGAGAAGAGACCCAGTACTTC
CDR3 length: 16
D gene: TRBD1
V gene: TRBV5-1
J gene: TRBJ2-5
clone size: .

CDR3 protein: CASSVVDTRRDTQYF
CDR3 DNA: TGTGCCAGCAGCGTTGTAGACACCCGGAGGGATACGCAGTATTTT
CDR3 length: 15
D gene: .
V gene: TRBV9
J gene: TRBJ2-3
clone size: .

CDR3 protein: CASGFSSGTSYGYTF
CDR3 DNA: TGTGCTAGTGGTTTTTCTTCAGGGACTAGCTATGGCTACACCTTC
CDR3 length: 15
D gene: .
V gene: TRBV12-5
J gene: TRBJ1-2
clone size: .

CDR3 protein: CASTPPLHF
CDR3 DNA: TGTGCCAGCACTCCGCCCCTCCACTTT
CDR3 length: 9
D gene: .
V gene: TRBV6-6
J gene: TRBJ1-6
clone size: .

CDR3 protein: CAWSVQATGQYF
CDR3 DNA: TGTGCCTGGAGTGTACAAGCTACGGGGCAGTACTTC
CDR3 length: 12
D gene: .
V gene: TRBV30
J gene: TRBJ2-5
clone size: .

CDR3 protein: CASSQQGSNEQYF
CDR3 DNA: TGCGCCAGCAGTCAGCAGGGATCCAACGAGCAGTACTTC
CDR3 length: 13
D gene: .
V gene: TRBV5-1
J gene: TRBJ2-7
clone size: .

CDR3 protein: CASSFSPEAFF
CDR3 DNA: TGTGCCAGCAGTTTCTCCCCTGAAGCTTTCTTT
CDR3 length: 11
D gene: .
V gene: TRBV2
J gene: TRBJ1-1
clone size: .

CDR3 protein: CASSIKSFMNTEAFF
CDR3 DNA: TGTGCCAGTAGTATTAAGAGTTTCATGAACACTGAAGCTTTCTTT
CDR3 length: 15
D gene: .
V gene: TRBV19
J gene: TRBJ1-1
clone size: .

CDR3 protein: CASSEKAMGPLETQYF
CDR3 DNA: TGTGCCAGCAGTGAAAAAGCAATGGGGCCTTTAGAGACCCAGTACTTC
CDR3 length: 16
D gene: .
V gene: TRBV2
J gene: TRBJ2-5
clone size: .

CDR3 protein: CSVADTPNYGYTF
CDR3 DNA: TGCAGCGTCGCTGACACCCCTAACTATGGCTACACCTTC
CDR3 length: 13
D gene: .
V gene: TRBV29-1
J gene: TRBJ1-2
clone size: .

CDR3 protein: CASTQSGEGTRLWAETQYF
CDR3 DNA: TGTGCCAGTACACAAAGCGGGGAGGGGACCAGGTTATGGGCGGAGACCCAGTACTTC
CDR3 length: 19
D gene: TRBD2
V gene: TRBV7-2
J gene: TRBJ2-5
clone size: .

CDR3 protein: CASSETSGTYEQYF
CDR3 DNA: TGCGCCAGCAGTGAGACTAGCGGGACCTACGAGCAGTACTTC
CDR3 length: 14
D gene: TRBD2
V gene: TRBV10-1
J gene: TRBJ2-7
clone size: many

CDR3 protein: CASSGANYGYTF
CDR3 DNA: TGTGCCAGTTCTGGAGCTAACTATGGCTACACCTTC
CDR3 length: 12
D gene: .
V gene: TRBV28
J gene: TRBJ1-2
clone size: .

CDR3 protein: CASSHQRLSYNEQFF
CDR3 DNA: TGCGCCAGCAGCCACCAGCGGCTCTCCTACAATGAGCAGTTCTTC
CDR3 length: 15
D gene: .
V gene: TRBV4-1
J gene: TRBJ2-1
clone size: .

CDR3 protein: CASSRRDRKIGELFF
CDR3 DNA: TGTGCCAGCAGCCGCCGGGACAGGAAAATCGGGGAGCTGTTTTTT
CDR3 length: 15
D gene: TRBD1
V gene: TRBV6-6
J gene: TRBJ2-2
clone size: .